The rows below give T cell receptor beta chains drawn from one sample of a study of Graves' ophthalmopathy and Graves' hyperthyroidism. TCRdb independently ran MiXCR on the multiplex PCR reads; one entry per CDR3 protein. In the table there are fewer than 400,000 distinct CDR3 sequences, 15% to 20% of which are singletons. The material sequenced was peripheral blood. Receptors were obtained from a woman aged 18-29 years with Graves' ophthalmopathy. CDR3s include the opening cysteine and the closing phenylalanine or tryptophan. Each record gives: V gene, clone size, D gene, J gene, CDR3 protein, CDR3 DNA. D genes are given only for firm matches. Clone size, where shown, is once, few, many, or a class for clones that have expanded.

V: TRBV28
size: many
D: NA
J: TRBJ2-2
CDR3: CASNSPREVNTGELFF
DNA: TGTGCCAGCAATTCTCCTCGGGAAGTGAACACCGGGGAGCTGTTTTTT

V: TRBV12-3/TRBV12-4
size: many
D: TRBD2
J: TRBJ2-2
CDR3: CASSRTSGGTGELFF
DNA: TGTGCCAGCAGTCGGACTAGCGGGGGGACCGGGGAGCTGTTTTTT

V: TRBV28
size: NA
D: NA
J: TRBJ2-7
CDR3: CASSPGYLSSYEQYF
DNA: TGTGCCAGCAGTCCCGGGTACCTCAGCTCCTACGAGCAGTACTTC

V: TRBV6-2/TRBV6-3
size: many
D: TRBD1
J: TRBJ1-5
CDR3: CASSRDSVGPQHF
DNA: TGTGCCAGCAGTCGGGACAGCGTAGGGCCCCAGCATTTT

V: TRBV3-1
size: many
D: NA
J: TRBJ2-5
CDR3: CASSQDRRGKTQYF
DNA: TGTGCCAGCAGCCAAGATCGCAGGGGAAAGACCCAGTACTTC

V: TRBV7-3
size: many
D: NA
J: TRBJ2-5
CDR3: CASSTAGPPETQYF
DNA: TGTGCCAGCAGCACCGCCGGGCCCCCGGAGACCCAGTACTTC

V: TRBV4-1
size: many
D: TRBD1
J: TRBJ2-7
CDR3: CASSQVVGGNSYEQYF
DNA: TGCGCCAGCAGCCAAGTAGTAGGGGGCAACTCCTACGAGCAGTACTTC

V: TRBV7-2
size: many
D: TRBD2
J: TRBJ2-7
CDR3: CASSFSGGAGDEQYF
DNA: TGTGCCAGCAGCTTTAGCGGGGGGGCCGGCGACGAGCAGTACTTC

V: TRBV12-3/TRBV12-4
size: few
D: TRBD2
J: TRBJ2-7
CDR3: CASGLAASYEQYF
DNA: TGTGCCAGCGGACTAGCGGCCTCCTACGAGCAGTACTTC

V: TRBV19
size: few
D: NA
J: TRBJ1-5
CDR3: CASDDRRNQPQHF
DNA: TGTGCCAGTGATGACCGGCGGAATCAGCCCCAGCATTTT

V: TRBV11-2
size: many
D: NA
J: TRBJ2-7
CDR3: CASSPQGRLSSYEQYF
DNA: TGTGCCAGCAGCCCACAGGGCCGCCTTAGCTCCTACGAGCAGTACTTC

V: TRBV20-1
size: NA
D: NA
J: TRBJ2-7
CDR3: CSASGYLVYEQYF
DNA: TGCAGTGCTAGTGGGTACTTAGTGTACGAGCAGTACTTC

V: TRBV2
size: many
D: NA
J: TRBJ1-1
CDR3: CASNLVGGNTEAFF
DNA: TGTGCCAGCAATCTTGTAGGGGGGAACACTGAAGCTTTCTTT

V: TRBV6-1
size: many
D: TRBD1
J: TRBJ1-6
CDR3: CASSGTGGYSPLHF
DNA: TGTGCCAGCAGTGGGACAGGGGGTTATTCACCCCTCCACTTT

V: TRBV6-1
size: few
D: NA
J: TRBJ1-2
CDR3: CASSENSSRFTMRYTF
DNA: TGTGCCAGCAGTGAGAATAGCTCCAGATTTACTATGCGCTACACCTTC

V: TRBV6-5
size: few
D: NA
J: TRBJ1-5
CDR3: CASSYVGGQPQHF
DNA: TGTGCCAGCAGTTACGTGGGAGGTCAGCCCCAGCATTTT

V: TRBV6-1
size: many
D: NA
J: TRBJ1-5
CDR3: CASSEVGGYNQPQHF
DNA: TGTGCCAGCAGTGAGGTGGGGGGGTACAATCAGCCCCAGCATTTT

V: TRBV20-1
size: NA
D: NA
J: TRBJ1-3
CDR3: CSARDGVRPGNTIYF
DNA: TGCAGTGCTAGAGACGGGGTCCGCCCTGGAAACACCATATATTTT

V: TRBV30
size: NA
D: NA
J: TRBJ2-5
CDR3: CAWNPGASRETQYF
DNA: TGTGCCTGGAATCCTGGGGCTAGCCGAGAGACCCAGTACTTC

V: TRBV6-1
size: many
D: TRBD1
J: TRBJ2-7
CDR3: CASRTTGGWYF
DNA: TGTGCCAGCAGAACTACAGGGGGGTGGTACTTC

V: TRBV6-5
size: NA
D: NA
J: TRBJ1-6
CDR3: CASSSPVPNSPLHF
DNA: TGTGCCAGCAGTTCTCCTGTGCCTAATTCACCCCTCCACTTT

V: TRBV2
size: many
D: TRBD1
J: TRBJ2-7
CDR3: CASSPGQVYEQYF
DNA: TGTGCCAGCAGTCCCGGACAGGTATACGAGCAGTACTTC

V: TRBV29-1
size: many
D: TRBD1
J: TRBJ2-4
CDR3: CSVSRGRQNIQYF
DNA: TGCAGCGTTTCCAGGGGGCGGCAAAACATTCAGTACTTC

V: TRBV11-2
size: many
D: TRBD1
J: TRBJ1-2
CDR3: CASSSERDSFYGYTF
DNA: TGTGCCAGCAGCTCCGAAAGGGACAGCTTCTATGGCTACACCTTC

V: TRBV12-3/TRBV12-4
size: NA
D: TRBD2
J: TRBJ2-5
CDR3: CASLVSGGPETQYF
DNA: TGTGCCAGCTTAGTGAGCGGGGGTCCAGAGACCCAGTACTTC

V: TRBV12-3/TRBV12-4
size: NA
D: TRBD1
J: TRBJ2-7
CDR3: CASSPWDRGRYEQYF
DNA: TGTGCCAGCAGTCCATGGGACAGGGGGCGGTACGAGCAGTACTTC

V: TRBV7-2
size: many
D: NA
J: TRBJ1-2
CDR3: CASSKLGANYGYTF
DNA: TGTGCCAGCAGCAAGCTGGGGGCAAACTATGGCTACACCTTC

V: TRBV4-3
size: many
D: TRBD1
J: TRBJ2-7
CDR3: CASSQGTGYEQYF
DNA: TGCGCCAGCAGCCAAGGGACAGGTTACGAGCAGTACTTC

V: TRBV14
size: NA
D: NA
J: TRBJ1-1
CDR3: CASSHGWTTEAFF
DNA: TGTGCCAGCAGCCATGGGTGGACCACTGAAGCTTTCTTT

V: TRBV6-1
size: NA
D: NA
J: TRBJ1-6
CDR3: CASTGIARSPLHF
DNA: TGCGCCAGTACAGGGATCGCCCGTTCACCCCTCCACTTT

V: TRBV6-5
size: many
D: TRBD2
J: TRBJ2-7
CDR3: CASSYPYSSGVDYEQYF
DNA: TGTGCCAGCAGTTACCCCTATTCTAGCGGAGTGGACTACGAGCAGTACTTC

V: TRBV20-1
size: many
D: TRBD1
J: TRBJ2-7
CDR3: CSAGWDRGFYEQYF
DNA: TGCAGTGCAGGTTGGGACAGGGGTTTCTACGAGCAGTACTTC

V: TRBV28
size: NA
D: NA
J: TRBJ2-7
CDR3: CASSLWGGSIGSYEQYF
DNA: TGCGCCAGCAGTTTATGGGGTGGGAGCATCGGATCCTACGAGCAGTACTTC

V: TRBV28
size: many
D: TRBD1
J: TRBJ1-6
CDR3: CASRLRAGQFNSPLHF
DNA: TGTGCCAGCAGGCTTCGAGCGGGACAGTTTAATTCACCCCTCCACTTT

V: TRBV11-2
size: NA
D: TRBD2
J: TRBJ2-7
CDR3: CASSLEMGGAYEQYF
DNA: TGTGCCAGCAGCTTAGAGATGGGGGGGGCCTACGAGCAGTACTTC

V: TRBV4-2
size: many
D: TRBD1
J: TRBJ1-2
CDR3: CASSPVPGQGTNYGYTF
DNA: TGTGCCAGCAGCCCAGTCCCGGGACAGGGAACCAACTATGGCTACACCTTC

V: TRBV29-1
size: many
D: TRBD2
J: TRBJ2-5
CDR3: CSVEELAKTQYF
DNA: TGCAGCGTTGAAGAACTAGCGAAGACCCAGTACTTC

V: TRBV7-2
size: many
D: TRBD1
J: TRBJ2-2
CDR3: CASDRGQNTGELFF
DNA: TGTGCCAGCGACAGGGGCCAGAACACCGGGGAGCTGTTTTTT

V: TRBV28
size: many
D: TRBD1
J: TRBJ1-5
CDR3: CASSLSGGHQPQHF
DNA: TGTGCCAGCAGTTTGTCAGGGGGCCATCAGCCCCAGCATTTT

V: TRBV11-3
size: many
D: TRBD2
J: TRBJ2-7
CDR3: CASSFGRGSSYEQYF
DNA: TGTGCCAGCAGCTTCGGGCGGGGGAGCTCCTACGAGCAGTACTTC

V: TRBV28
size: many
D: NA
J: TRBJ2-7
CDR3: CASRVSDSYEQYF
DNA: TGTGCCAGCAGGGTCTCCGACTCCTACGAGCAGTACTTC

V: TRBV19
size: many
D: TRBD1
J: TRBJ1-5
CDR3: CASKDRAQVMNQPQHF
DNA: TGTGCCAGTAAGGACAGGGCGCAAGTTATGAATCAGCCCCAGCATTTT

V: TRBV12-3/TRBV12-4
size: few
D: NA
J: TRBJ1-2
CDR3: CASSLLGGVYGYTF
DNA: TGTGCCAGCAGTTTGTTAGGTGGGGTCTATGGCTACACCTTC

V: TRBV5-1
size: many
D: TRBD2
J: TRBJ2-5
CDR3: CASSGMGTSGQETQYF
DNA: TGCGCCAGCAGCGGAATGGGGACTAGCGGACAAGAGACCCAGTACTTC

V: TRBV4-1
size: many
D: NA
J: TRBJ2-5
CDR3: CASSQPGQETQYF
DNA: TGCGCCAGCAGCCAACCGGGCCAAGAGACCCAGTACTTC

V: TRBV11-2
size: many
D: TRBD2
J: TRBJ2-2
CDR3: CASGPWGLAGGGELFF
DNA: TGTGCCAGCGGCCCGTGGGGACTAGCGGGAGGCGGGGAGCTGTTTTTT

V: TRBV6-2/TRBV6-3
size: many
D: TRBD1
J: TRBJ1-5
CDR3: CASGTGGTPQPQHF
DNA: TGTGCCAGTGGGACAGGCGGGACACCTCAGCCCCAGCATTTT

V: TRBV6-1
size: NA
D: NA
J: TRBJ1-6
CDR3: CASSRDIGYNSPLHF
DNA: TGTGCCAGCAGTAGGGACATAGGATATAATTCACCCCTCCACTTT

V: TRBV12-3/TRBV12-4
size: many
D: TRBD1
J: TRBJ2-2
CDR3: CASKKGTGNTGELFF
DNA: TGTGCCAGCAAGAAAGGGACAGGAAACACCGGGGAGCTGTTTTTT

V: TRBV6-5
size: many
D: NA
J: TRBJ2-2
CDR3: CASSYRETGELFF
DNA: TGTGCCAGCAGTTACCGGGAAACCGGGGAGCTGTTTTTT